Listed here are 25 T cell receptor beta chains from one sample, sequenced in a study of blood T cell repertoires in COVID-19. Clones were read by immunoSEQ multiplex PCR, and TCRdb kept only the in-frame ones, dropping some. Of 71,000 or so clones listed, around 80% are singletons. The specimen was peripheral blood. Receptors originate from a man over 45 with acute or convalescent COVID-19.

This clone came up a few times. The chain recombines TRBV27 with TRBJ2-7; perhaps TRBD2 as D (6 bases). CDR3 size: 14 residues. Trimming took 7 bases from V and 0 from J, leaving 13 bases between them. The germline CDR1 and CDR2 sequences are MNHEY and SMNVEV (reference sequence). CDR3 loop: CASTRETGSYEQYF. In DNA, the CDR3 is TGTGCCAGCACCCGGGAGACGGGCTCCTACGAGCAGTACTTC.

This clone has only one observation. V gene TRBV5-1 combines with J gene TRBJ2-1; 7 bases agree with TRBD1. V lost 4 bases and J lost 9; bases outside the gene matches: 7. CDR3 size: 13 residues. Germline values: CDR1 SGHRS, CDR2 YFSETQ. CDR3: CASSRGGEGEQFF. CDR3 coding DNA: TGCGCCAGCAGCAGAGGGGGCGAGGGTGAGCAGTTCTTC. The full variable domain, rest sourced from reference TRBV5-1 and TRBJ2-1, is KAGVTQTPRYLIKTRGQQVTLSCSPISGHRSVSWYQQTPGQGLQFLFEYFSETQRNKGNFPGRFSGRQFSNSRSEMNVSTLELGDSALYLCASSRGGEGEQFFGPGTRLTVL.

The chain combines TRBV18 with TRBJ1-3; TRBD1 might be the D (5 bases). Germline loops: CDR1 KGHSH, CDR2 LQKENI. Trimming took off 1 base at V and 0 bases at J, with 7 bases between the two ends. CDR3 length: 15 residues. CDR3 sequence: CASSPQGLSGNTIYF. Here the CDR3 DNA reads TGTGCCAGCTCACCACAGGGGCTCTCTGGAAACACCATATATTTT. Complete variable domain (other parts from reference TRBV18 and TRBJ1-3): NAGVMQNPRHLVRRRGQEARLRCSPMKGHSHVYWYRQLPEEGLKFMVYLQKENIIDESGMPKERFSAEFPKEGPSILRIQQVVRGDSAAYFCASSPQGLSGNTIYFGEGSWLTVV.

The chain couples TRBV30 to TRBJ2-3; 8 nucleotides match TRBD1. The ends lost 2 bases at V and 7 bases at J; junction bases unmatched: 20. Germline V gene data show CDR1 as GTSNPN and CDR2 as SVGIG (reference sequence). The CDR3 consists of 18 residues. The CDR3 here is CAWSPARLGQGQGYTQYF. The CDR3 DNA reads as TGTGCCTGGAGTCCGGCGAGACTAGGACAGGGCCAGGGGTATACGCAGTATTTT.

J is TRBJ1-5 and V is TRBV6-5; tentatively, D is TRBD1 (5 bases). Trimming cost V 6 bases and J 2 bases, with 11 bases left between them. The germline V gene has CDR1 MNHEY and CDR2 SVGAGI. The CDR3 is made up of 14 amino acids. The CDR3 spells CASSTRGGNQPQHF. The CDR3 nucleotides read TGTGCCAGCAGCACCCGGGGGGGCAATCAGCCCCAGCATTTT.

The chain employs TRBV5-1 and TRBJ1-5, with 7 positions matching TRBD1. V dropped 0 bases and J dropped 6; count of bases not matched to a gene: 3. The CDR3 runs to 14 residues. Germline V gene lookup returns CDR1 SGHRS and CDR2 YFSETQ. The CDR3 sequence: CASSLEAGGQPQHF. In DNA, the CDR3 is TGCGCCAGCAGCTTGGAGGCAGGGGGTCAGCCCCAGCATTTT.

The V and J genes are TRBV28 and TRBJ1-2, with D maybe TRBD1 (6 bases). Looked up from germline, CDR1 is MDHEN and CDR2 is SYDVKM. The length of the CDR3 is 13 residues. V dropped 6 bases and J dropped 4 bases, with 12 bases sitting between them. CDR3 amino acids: CASSPGTLYGYTF. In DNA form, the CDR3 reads TGTGCCAGCAGCCCCGGGACACTCTATGGCTACACCTTC.

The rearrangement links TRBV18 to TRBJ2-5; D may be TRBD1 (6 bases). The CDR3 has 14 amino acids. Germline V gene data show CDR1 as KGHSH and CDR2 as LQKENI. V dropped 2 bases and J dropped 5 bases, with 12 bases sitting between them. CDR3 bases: TGTGCCAGCTCACCAGTCCAGGGGCTGGAGACCCAGTACTTC. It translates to CASSPVQGLETQYF.

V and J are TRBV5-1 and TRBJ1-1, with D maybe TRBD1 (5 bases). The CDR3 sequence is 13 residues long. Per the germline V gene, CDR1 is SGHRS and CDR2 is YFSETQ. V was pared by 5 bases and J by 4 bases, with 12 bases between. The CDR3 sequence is CASSRGTSTEAFF. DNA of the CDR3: TGCGCCAGCAGTCGGGGGACGTCCACTGAAGCTTTCTTT.

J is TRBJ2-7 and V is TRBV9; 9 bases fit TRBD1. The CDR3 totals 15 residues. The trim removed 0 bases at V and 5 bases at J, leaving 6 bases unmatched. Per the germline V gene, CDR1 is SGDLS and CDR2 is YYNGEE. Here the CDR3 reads CASSVAGTGHDEQYF. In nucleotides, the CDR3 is TGTGCCAGCAGCGTAGCAGGGACAGGGCATGACGAGCAGTACTTC.

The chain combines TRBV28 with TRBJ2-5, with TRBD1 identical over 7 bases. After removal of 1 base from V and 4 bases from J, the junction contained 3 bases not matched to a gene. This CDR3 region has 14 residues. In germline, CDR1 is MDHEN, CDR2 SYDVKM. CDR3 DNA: TGTGCCAGCAGTTTATTACAGGGGTCAGAGACCCAGTACTTC. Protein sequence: CASSLLQGSETQYF.

The CDR3: CASSPRRRDSPLHF. The CDR3 nucleotides are TGTGCCAGCTCACCACGCCGCCGGGATTCACCCCTCCACTTT. The chain uses TRBV18 and TRBJ1-6; D remains ambiguous. V shed 1 base and J shed 8 bases, with 9 bases lying between them. CDR3 length equals 14 residues. Germline CDR1 KGHSH, CDR2 LQKENI.

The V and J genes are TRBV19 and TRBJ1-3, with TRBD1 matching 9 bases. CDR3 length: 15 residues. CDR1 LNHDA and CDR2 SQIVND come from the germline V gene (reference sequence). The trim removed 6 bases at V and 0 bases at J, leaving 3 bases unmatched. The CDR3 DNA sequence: TGTGCCAGTAGGCCGACAGGGGGCTCTGGAAACACCATATATTTT. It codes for CASRPTGGSGNTIYF.

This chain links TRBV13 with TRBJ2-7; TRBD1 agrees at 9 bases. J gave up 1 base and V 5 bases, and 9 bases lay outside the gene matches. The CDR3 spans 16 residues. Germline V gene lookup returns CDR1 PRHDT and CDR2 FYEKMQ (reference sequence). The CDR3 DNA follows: TGTGCCAGCAGCAACACTTTGGGACAGGGTTCCTACGAGCAGTACTTC. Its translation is CASSNTLGQGSYEQYF. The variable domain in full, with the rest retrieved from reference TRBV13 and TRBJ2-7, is AAGVIQSPRHLIKEKRETATLKCYPIPRHDTVYWYQQGPGQDPQFLISFYEKMQSDKGSIPDRFSAQQFSDYHSELNMSSLELGDSALYFCASSNTLGQGSYEQYFGPGTRLTVT.

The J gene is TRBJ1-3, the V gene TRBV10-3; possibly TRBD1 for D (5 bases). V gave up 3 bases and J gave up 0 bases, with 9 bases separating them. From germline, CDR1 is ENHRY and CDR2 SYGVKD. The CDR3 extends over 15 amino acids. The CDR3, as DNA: TGTGCCATCAGTGATGACAGTCGCTCTGGAAACACCATATATTTT. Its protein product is CAISDDSRSGNTIYF.

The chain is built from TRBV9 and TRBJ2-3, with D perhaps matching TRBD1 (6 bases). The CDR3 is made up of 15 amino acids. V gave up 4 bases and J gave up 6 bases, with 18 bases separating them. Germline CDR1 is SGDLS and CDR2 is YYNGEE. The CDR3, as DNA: TGTGCCAGCAGCCAGAGTACCAGGGGTTTGGATACGCAGTATTTT. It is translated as CASSQSTRGLDTQYF. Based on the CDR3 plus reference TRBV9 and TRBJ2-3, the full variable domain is DSGVTQTPKHLITATGQRVTLRCSPRSGDLSVYWYQQSLDQGLQFLIQYYNGEERAKGNILERFSAQQFPDLHSELNLSSLELGDSALYFCASSQSTRGLDTQYFGPGTRLTVL.

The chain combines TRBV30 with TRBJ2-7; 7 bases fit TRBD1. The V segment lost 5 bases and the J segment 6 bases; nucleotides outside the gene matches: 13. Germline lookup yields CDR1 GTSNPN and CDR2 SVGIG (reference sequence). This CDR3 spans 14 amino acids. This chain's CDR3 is CAWDQGVWAGEQYF. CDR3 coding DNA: TGTGCCTGGGACCAGGGGGTATGGGCGGGCGAGCAGTACTTC. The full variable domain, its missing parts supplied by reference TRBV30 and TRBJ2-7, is SQTIHQWPATLVQPVGSPLSLECTVEGTSNPNLYWYRQAAGRGLQLLFYSVGIGQISSEVPQNLSASRPQDRQFILSSKKLLLSDSGFYLCAWDQGVWAGEQYFGPGTRLTVT.

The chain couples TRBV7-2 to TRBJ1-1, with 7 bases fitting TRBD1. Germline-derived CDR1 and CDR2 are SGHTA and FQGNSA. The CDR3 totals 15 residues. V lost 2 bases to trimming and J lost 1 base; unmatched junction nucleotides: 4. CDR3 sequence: CASSLRDRGNTEAFF. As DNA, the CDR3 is TGTGCCAGCAGCTTAAGGGACAGAGGGAACACTGAAGCTTTCTTT. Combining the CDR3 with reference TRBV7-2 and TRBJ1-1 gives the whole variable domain GAGVSQSPSNKVTEKGKDVELRCDPISGHTALYWYRQSLGQGLEFLIYFQGNSAPDKSGLPSDRFSAERTGGSVSTLTIQRTQQEDSAVYLCASSLRDRGNTEAFFGQGTRLTVV.

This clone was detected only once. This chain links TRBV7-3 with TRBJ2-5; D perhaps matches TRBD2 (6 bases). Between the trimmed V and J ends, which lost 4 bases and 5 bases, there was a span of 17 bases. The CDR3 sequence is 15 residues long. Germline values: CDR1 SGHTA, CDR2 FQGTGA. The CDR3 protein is CASSSFGSLGETQYF. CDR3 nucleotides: TGTGCCAGCAGCTCCTTCGGGAGCCTTGGGGAGACCCAGTACTTC.

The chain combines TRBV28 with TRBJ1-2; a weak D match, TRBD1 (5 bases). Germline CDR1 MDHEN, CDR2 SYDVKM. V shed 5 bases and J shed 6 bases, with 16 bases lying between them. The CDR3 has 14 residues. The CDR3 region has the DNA TGTGCCAGCAGTCGATCGCTGGGAGGGGATGGCTACACCTTC. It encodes CASSRSLGGDGYTF.

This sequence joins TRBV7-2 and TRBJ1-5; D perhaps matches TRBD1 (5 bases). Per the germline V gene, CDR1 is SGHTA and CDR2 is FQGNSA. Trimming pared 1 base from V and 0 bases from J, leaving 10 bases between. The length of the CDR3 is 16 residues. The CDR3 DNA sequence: TGTGCCAGCAGCTTAGGTGGGGGGTATAGCAATCAGCCCCAGCATTTT. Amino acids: CASSLGGGYSNQPQHF.

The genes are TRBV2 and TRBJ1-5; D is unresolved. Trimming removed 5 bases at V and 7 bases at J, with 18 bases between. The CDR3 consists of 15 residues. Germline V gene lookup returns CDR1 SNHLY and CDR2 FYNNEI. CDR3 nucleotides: TGTGCCAGCAGTTCCGGGATCAACCGTCGCCAGCCCCAGCATTTT. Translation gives CASSSGINRRQPQHF.

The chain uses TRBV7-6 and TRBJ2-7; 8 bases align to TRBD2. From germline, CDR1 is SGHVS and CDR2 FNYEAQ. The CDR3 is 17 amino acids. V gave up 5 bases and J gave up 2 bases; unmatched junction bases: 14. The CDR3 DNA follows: TGTGCCAGCAGCCACGGGGGGGCAGGGCAGGGACCCTACGAGCAGTACTTC. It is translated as CASSHGGAGQGPYEQYF. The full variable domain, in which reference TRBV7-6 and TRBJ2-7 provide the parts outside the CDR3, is GAGVSQSPRYKVTKRGQDVALRCDPISGHVSLYWYRQALGQGPEFLTYFNYEAQQDKSGLPNDRFSAERPEGSISTLTIQRTEQRDSAMYRCASSHGGAGQGPYEQYFGPGTRLTVT.

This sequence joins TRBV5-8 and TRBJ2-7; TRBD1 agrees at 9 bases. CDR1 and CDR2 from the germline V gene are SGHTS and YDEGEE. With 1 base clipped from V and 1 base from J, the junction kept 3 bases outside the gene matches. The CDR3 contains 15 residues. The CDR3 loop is CASSLLGQGSYEQYF. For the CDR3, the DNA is TGTGCCAGCAGCTTGTTGGGACAGGGATCCTACGAGCAGTACTTC.

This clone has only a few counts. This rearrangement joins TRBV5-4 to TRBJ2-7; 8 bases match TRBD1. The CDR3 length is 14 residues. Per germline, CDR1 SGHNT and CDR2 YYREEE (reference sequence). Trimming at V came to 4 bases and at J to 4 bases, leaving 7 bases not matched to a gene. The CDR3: CASSRPGQAYEQYF. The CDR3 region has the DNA TGTGCCAGCAGCCGCCCGGGACAGGCGTACGAGCAGTACTTC.